This TCR beta chain was captured in a study of blood T cell repertoires in COVID-19. Study information: Samples taken during acute and convalescent COVID-19 were collected in the United States, Italy and Spain. Sources were T cells, B-cell-depleted T cells, or PBMCs; the material itself was cDNA or gDNA.

Original data processing: The authors estimated nucleated cell counts from reference gene primer amplification. TCRdb's table, derived via immunoSEQ multiplex PCR, lists solely in-frame clones and lacks some. V and J calls plus clone size are reproduced from that table; the DNA served to infer D and trimming. The sample has 100,000 to 150,000 clones, roughly four fifths seen once. V lost 4 bases, J lost 0 bases, and 4 bases stayed unmatched. The length of the CDR3 is 14 residues. Germline V lookup: CDR1 SGHRS, CDR2 YFSETQ. The gene calls are TRBV5-1 and TRBJ2-7; 7 bases match TRBD1. The sequence derives from a man aged 40-55 years with active or convalescent COVID-19. Sample: peripheral blood. CDR3: CASSTTGSSYEQYF. The DNA of the CDR3 is TGCGCCAGCAGCACGACAGGGAGCTCCTACGAGCAGTACTTC. The full variable domain, its missing parts supplied by reference TRBV5-1 and TRBJ2-7, is KAGVTQTPRYLIKTRGQQVTLSCSPISGHRSVSWYQQTPGQGLQFLFEYFSETQRNKGNFPGRFSGRQFSNSRSEMNVSTLELGDSALYLCASSTTGSSYEQYFGPGTRLTVT.